Listed below are T cell receptor beta chains from one sample, sequenced in a study of siplizumab effects on memory and regulatory T cells. Generated by immunoSEQ multiplex PCR, the TCRdb table keeps only in-frame clones and is missing some. The data contain 50,000 to 70,000 clones, around 96% of them seen just once; the ten biggest clones take up about 0.091%. What was sequenced was naive CD8+ T cells sorted from blood. The receptors stem from a human donor in good health. Both conserved end residues are part of each CDR3. Not every row has a clone size; where given, it reads once, few, many or a size class.

clone size	V gene	J gene	CDR3 protein
-	TRBV9	-	CASSAQGNEQYF
-	TRBV11-2	TRBJ2-7	CASSWGPGLAGILSYEQYF
-	TRBV7-7	TRBJ1-1	CASSLSGNTEAFF
once	TRBV25-1	TRBJ2-4	CASSELQDLKNIQYF
once	TRBV14	TRBJ2-6	CASSQIPGGANVLTF
-	TRBV15	TRBJ2-3	CATKATGTGTDTQYF
-	TRBV29-1	TRBJ1-1	CSARTGGPLEAFF
-	TRBV19	TRBJ2-7	CASSISDSYEQYF
-	TRBV6-5	TRBJ2-5	CASSYGTNPETQYF
-	TRBV19	TRBJ2-7	CASSMGGYEQYF
-	TRBV21-1	TRBJ2-6	CASTVRGSSGANVLTF
once	TRBV2	TRBJ1-2	CAGGNNYGYTF
-	TRBV10-3	-	CAISDWTGWGYEQYF
-	TRBV25-1	TRBJ2-5	CASDPGPGQETQYF
-	TRBV23-1	TRBJ2-5	CASSLQGRETQYF
-	TRBV9	TRBJ1-3	CASSPGGAKGYGNTIYF
-	TRBV7-9	TRBJ1-1	CATGAVNTEAFF